This T cell receptor beta chain was captured in a study of blood T cells in healthy people across ages. Study findings and constraints: The fall in TCR beta diversity per million T cells was roughly linear with age.

V lost 4 bases and J lost 2, with 13 bases in between. Germline CDR1 reads SGHTS; CDR2 reads YDEGEE. The CDR3 spans 14 residues. Then a second PCR, running about 6 to 12 cycles, was carried out with a sample-barcoded 5' primer and a J-beta primer mix. TCRdb fed the 5' RACE reads into MiXCR, producing one record per CDR3 protein. Found here are around 1,900,000 distinct CDR3 sequences, around 42% of them singletons; the top ten hold roughly 23%. About this clonotype itself: What it recognizes is unknown.

Drawn from each donor were approximately 9.2 milliliters of peripheral blood. The source of this sequence is a human donor in good health. The chain employs TRBV5-8 and TRBJ2-7; tentatively, D is TRBD1 (6 bases). Sequencing was performed on blood. The CDR3 nucleotides read TGTGCCAGCAGCCGGGACATGTCAACCTACGAGCAGTACTTC. Translated: CASSRDMSTYEQYF.